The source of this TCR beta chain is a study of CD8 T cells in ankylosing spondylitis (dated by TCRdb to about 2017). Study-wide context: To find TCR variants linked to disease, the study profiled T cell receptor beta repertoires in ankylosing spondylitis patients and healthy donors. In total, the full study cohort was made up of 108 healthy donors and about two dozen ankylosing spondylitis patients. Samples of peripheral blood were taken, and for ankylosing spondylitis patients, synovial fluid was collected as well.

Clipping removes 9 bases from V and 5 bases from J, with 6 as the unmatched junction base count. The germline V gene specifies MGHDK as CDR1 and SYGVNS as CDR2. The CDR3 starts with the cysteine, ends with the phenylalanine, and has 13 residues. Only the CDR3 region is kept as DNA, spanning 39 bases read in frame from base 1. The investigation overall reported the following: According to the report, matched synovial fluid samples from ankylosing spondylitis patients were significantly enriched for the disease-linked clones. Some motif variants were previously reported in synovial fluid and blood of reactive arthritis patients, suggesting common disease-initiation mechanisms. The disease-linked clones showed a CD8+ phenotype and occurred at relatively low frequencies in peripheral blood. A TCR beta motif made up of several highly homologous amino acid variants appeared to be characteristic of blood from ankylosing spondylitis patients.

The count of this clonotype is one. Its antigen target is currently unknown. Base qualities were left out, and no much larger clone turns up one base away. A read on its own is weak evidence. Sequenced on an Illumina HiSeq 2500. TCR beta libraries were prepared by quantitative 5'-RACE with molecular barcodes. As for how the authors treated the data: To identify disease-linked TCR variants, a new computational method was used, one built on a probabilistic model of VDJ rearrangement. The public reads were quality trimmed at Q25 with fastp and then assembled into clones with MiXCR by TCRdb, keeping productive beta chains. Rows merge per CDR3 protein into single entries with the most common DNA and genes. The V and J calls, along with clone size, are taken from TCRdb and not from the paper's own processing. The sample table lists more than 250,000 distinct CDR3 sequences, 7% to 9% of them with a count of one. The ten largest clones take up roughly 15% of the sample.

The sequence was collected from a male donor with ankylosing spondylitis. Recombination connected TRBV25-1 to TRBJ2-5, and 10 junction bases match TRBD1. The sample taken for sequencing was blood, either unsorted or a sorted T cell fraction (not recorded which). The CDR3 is CASWTGGTETQYF. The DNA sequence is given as TGTGCCAGTTGGACAGGGGGGACGGAGACCCAGTACTTC.